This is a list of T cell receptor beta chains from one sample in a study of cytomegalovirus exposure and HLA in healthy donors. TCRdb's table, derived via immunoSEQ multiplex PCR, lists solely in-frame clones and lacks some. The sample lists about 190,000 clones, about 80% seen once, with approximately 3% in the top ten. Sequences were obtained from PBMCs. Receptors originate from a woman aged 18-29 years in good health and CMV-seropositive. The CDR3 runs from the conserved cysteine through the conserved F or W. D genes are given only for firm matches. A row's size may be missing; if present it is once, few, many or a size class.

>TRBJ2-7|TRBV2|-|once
CASSVGSGARTYEQYF
TGTGCCAGCAGTGTCGGTTCGGGTGCCCGGACCTACGAGCAGTACTTC
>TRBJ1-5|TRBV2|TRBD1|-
CASASRTGRTQPQHF
TGTGCCAGCGCTTCCAGGACAGGCCGGACCCAGCCCCAGCATTTT
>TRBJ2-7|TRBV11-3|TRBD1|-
CASSLGGQPYEQYF
TGTGCCAGCAGCTTAGGGGGACAGCCCTACGAGCAGTACTTC
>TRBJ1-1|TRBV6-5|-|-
CASSYEGTEAFF
TGTGCCAGCAGTTACGAGGGTACTGAAGCTTTCTTT
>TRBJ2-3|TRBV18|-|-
CASSPTDTDTQYF
TGTGCCAGCTCACCGACAGACACAGATACGCAGTATTTT
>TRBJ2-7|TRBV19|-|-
CASSPLPAAEQYF
TGTGCCAGTAGTCCCCTCCCGGCGGCCGAGCAGTACTTC
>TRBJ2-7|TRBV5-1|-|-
CASSLDLSGYEQYF
TGCGCCAGCAGCTTGGATTTGTCAGGCTACGAGCAGTACTTC
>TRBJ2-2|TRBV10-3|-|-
CAISGDTGELFF
TGTGCCATCAGTGGAGACACCGGGGAGCTGTTTTTT
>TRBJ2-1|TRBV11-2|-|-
CASSLDLRSGLNEQFF
TGTGCCAGCAGCTTAGATCTTAGGTCAGGGCTCAATGAGCAGTTCTTC
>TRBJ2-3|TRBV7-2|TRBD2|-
CASSLRLAGGTDTQYF
TGTGCCAGCAGCTTGAGGCTAGCGGGGGGCACAGATACGCAGTATTTT
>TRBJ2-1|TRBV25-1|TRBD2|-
CASSDLGGYGVEQFF
TGTGCCAGCAGTGATTTGGGGGGGTATGGGGTTGAGCAGTTCTTC
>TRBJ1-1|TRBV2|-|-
CASSKQGITEAFF
TGTGCCAGCAGCAAACAGGGAATCACTGAAGCTTTCTTT
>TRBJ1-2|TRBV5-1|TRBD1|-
CASSLGVGQGVFNYGYTF
TGCGCCAGCAGCTTGGGAGTGGGACAGGGGGTCTTCAACTATGGCTACACCTTC
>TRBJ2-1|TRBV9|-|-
CASSVSGGIGNEQFF
TGTGCCAGCAGCGTATCGGGGGGCATAGGGAATGAGCAGTTCTTC
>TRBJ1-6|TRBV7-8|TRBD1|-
CASSLTGQGSSYNSPLHF
TGTGCCAGCAGCTTAACGGGACAGGGTAGCTCCTATAATTCACCCCTCCACTTT
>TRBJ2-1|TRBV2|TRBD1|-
CASSYPGQGGDEQFF
TGTGCCAGCAGCTACCCGGGACAGGGAGGCGATGAGCAGTTCTTC
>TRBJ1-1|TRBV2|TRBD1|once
CASSTGTVSEAFF
TGTGCCAGCAGTACGGGGACAGTCTCTGAAGCTTTCTTT
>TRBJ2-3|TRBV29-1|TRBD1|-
CSVDQGVGTDTQYF
TGCAGCGTTGACCAGGGGGTGGGTACAGATACGCAGTATTTT
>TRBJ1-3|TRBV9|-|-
CASSRWDSEVSGNTIYF
TGTGCCAGCAGCAGGTGGGACTCCGAAGTCTCTGGAAACACCATATATTTT
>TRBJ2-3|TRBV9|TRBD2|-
CASSVEASGGLRTDTQYF
TGTGCCAGCAGCGTAGAGGCTAGCGGGGGGCTACGCACAGATACGCAGTATTTT
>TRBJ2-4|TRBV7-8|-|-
CASSPLTEAKNIQYF
TGTGCCAGCAGCCCCTTGACAGAAGCCAAAAACATTCAGTACTTC
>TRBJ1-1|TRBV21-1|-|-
CASSKREAREAFF
TGTGCCAGCAGCAAAAGGGAGGCGCGGGAAGCTTTCTTT
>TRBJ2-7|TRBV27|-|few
CASSLQFSYEQYF
TGTGCCAGCAGTCTCCAGTTCTCCTACGAGCAGTACTTC
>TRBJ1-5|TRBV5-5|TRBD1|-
CASSRDRPNQPQHF
TGTGCCAGCAGCCGGGACAGACCGAATCAGCCCCAGCATTTT
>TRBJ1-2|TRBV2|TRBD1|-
CASRPGQGAEYGYTF
TGTGCCAGCAGACCCGGACAGGGGGCGGAATATGGCTACACCTTC
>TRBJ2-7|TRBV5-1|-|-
CASSAAYEQYF
TGCGCCAGCAGCGCGGCATACGAGCAGTACTTC
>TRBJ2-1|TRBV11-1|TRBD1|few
CASRDRGNYNEQFF
TGTGCCAGCAGAGACAGGGGTAACTACAATGAGCAGTTCTTC
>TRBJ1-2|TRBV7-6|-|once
CASSPRGWSSRGYTF
TGTGCCAGCAGCCCAAGGGGCTGGTCCAGTCGGGGCTACACCTTC
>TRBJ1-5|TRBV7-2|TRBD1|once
CASSLDRGGQPQHF
TGTGCCAGCAGCTTAGACAGGGGCGGTCAGCCCCAGCATTTT
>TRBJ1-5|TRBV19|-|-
CASSRGAQPQHF
TGTGCCAGTAGTCGTGGGGCCCAGCCCCAGCATTTT
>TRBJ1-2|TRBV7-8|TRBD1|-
CASSLGGTGPFGYTF
TGTGCCAGCAGCTTAGGGGGGACAGGGCCCTTTGGCTACACCTTC
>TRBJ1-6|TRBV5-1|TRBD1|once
CASQGGSYNSPLHF
TGCGCCAGCCAGGGGGGCTCCTATAATTCACCCCTCCACTTT
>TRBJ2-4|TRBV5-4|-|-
CASSLDAIVAKNIQYF
TGTGCCAGCAGCTTGGACGCTATAGTAGCCAAAAACATTCAGTACTTC
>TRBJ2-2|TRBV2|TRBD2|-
CATRTSSLNTGELFF
TGTGCCACTCGGACTAGTAGTTTGAACACCGGGGAGCTGTTTTTT
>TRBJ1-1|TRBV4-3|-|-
CASSQDRAANTEAFF
TGCGCCAGCAGCCAAGATCGAGCGGCGAACACTGAAGCTTTCTTT
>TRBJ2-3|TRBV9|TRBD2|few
CASSSWSSGGTSTDTQYF
TGTGCCAGCAGCTCGTGGAGTAGCGGGGGGACTAGCACAGATACGCAGTATTTT
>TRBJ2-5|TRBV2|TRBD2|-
CASRVAGRPSPDQETQYF
TGTGCCAGCAGGGTAGCGGGGAGACCCTCTCCCGATCAAGAGACCCAGTACTTC
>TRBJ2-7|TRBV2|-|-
CASSETRGRYEQYF
TGTGCCAGCAGTGAAACCCGGGGTCGGTACGAGCAGTACTTC
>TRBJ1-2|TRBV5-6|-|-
CASSVTEAYGYTF
TGTGCCAGCAGCGTGACAGAGGCCTATGGCTACACCTTC
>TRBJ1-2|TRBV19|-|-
CASRHETGYYGYTF
TGTGCCAGTAGACACGAGACAGGATACTATGGCTACACCTTC
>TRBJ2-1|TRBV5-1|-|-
CASNPLRQRPYNEQFF
TGCGCCAGCAACCCGCTAAGGCAGAGGCCCTACAATGAGCAGTTCTTC
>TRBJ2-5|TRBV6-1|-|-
CASSVIRREETQYF
TGTGCCAGCAGTGTCATCCGGAGAGAAGAGACCCAGTACTTC
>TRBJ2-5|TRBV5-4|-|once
CASSAGPAQETQYF
TGTGCCAGCAGCGCGGGACCCGCCCAAGAGACCCAGTACTTC
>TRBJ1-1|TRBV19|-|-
CASIPPGRVGTEAFF
TGTGCCAGTATTCCTCCCGGTCGGGTAGGCACTGAAGCTTTCTTT
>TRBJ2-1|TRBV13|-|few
CASSPGLSSYNEQFF
TGTGCCAGCAGTCCTGGACTGAGCTCCTACAATGAGCAGTTCTTC
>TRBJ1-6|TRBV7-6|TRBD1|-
CASSSTGPSYNSPLHF
TGTGCCAGCAGCTCGACAGGGCCCTCCTATAATTCACCCCTCCACTTT
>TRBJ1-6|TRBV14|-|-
CASSQDFSGTQLGGIGESPLHF
TGTGCCAGCAGCCAAGATTTTTCCGGGACGCAACTTGGGGGGATCGGCGAATCACCCCTCCACTTT
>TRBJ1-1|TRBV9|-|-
CASSVVAKNTEAFF
TGTGCCAGCAGCGTAGTGGCAAAGAACACTGAAGCTTTCTTT
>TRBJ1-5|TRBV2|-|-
CATEGEQLTYQPQHF
TGTGCCACCGAGGGGGAACAGCTTACATATCAGCCCCAGCATTTT
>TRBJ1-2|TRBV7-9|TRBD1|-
CASSVPRTGNYGYTF
TGTGCCAGCAGTGTTCCCCGGACAGGGAATTATGGCTACACCTTC
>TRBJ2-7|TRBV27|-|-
CASSIGALLPSYEQYF
TGTGCCAGCAGTATAGGGGCCCTTCTGCCCTCCTACGAGCAGTACTTC
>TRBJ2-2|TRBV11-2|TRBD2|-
CASSLTEFSGGRLPGELFF
TGTGCCAGCAGCCTCACGGAATTTAGCGGGGGGAGACTACCCGGGGAGCTGTTTTTT
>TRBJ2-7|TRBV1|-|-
CTSSQDLGTGTYEQYF
TGCACCAGCAGCCAAGATCTCGGGACAGGTACCTACGAGCAGTACTTC
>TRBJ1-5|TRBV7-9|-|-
CASSLSGQFNQPQHF
TGTGCCAGCAGCTTATCGGGTCAATTCAATCAGCCCCAGCATTTT